This entry concerns a single T cell receptor (beta chain). What it binds is not known. This specimen belongs to a study of early stage breast cancer tumors. The overall study: About 70% of the 16 invasive tumors were ER+, PR+ and HER2-.

TCRdb keeps only in-frame clones here, not all; method: immunoSEQ multiplex PCR. This sample yields about 31,000 clones, of which roughly four fifths are seen a single time; about 4.5% belongs to the top ten. The CDR3 runs to 13 residues. Germline-derived CDR1 and CDR2 are MNHEY and SVGAGI. V lost 6 bases and J 2 bases, leaving 10 bases between the germline ends. Study-level results: Chain pairing and CD4, CD8 or FOXP3 expression were not captured. Compared with adjacent normal breast tissue, tumors showed roughly 2.5-fold greater T cell density and higher clonality.

The receptor comes from a person in their 40s with breast cancer. The chain combines TRBV6-5 with TRBJ1-2; D perhaps matches TRBD1 (6 bases). The sequencing input was blood. CDR3 amino acids: CASRRTENYGYTF. Here the CDR3 DNA reads TGTGCCAGCAGAAGGACAGAAAACTATGGCTACACCTTC.